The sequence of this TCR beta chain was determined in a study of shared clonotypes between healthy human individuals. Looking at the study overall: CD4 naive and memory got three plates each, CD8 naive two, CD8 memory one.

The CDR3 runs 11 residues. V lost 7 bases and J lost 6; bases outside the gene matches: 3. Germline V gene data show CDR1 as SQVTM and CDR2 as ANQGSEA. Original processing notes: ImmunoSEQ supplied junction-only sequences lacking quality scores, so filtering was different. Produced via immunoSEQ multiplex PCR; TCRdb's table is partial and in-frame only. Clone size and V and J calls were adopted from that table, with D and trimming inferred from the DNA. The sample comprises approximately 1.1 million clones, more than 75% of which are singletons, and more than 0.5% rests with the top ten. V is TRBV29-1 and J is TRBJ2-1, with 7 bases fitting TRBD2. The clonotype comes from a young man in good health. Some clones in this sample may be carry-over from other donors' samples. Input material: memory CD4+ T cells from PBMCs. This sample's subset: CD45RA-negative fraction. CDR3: CSGEGGNEQFF. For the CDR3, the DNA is TGCAGCGGGGAGGGTGGCAATGAGCAGTTCTTC.